This T cell receptor beta chain was recorded in a study of T cell repertoires in cytomegalovirus infection. TCRdb reprocessed the reads with MiXCR, giving one entry per CDR3 protein. In the table there are around 770,000 distinct CDR3 sequences, under 35% of which are singletons. This clonotype was picked up a small number of times. Antigen specificity is unknown. Overall study findings and caveats: The ex vivo response was dominated by HLA-C-restricted CMV-specific TCR beta clonotypes.

The material sequenced was cultured CD8+ T cells from PBMCs, taken from culture after CMV antigen stimulation. This receptor was obtained from a human donor in good health (CMV status not recorded). Some clones in this sample may be carry-over from other donors' samples.

The CDR3 sequence is CASSLGVFDGYTF. DNA of the CDR3: TGTGCCAGCAGCTTGGGGGTTTTTGATGGCTACACCTTC. The gene calls are TRBV7-6 and TRBJ1-2; D might be TRBD1 (5 bases). The germline V and J ends were trimmed by 3 bases and 6 bases, with 11 bases remaining between them. The germline gives CDR1 SGHVS, CDR2 FNYEAQ. The CDR3 is made up of 13 amino acids.